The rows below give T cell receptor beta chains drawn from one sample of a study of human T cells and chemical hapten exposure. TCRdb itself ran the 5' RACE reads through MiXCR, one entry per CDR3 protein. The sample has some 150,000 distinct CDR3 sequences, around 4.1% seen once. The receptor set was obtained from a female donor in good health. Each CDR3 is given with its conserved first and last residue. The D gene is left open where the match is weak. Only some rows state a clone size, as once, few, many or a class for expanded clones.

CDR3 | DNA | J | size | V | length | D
CASSPRLEEGYNEQFF | TGTGCCAGCAGCCCTCGACTAGAGGAGGGATACAATGAGCAGTTCTTC | TRBJ2-1 | many | TRBV7-9 | 16 | NA
CASSLGVCGNQPQHF | TGTGCCAGCAGTTTGGGGGTATGCGGCAATCAGCCCCAGCATTTT | TRBJ1-5 | few | TRBV12-3/TRBV12-4 | 15 | NA
CSAYGQGGIEQYF | TGCAGTGCTTACGGACAGGGGGGGATCGAGCAGTACTTC | TRBJ2-7 | many | TRBV20-1 | 13 | TRBD1
CASSGTHGYGYTF | TGTGCCAGCAGTGGGACTCATGGGTATGGCTACACCTTC | TRBJ1-2 | many | TRBV12-3/TRBV12-4 | 13 | NA
CASSEAGLNQPQHF | TGTGCCAGCAGTGAAGCGGGTCTCAATCAGCCCCAGCATTTT | TRBJ1-5 | many | TRBV6-1 | 14 | NA
CASSPTLRPRNTEAFF | TGTGCCAGCAGTCCCACACTACGACCCCGGAACACTGAAGCTTTCTTT | TRBJ1-1 | many | TRBV12-3/TRBV12-4 | 16 | NA
CSARDPLGTGGSPLHF | TGCAGTGCTAGAGATCCTTTGGGGACAGGGGGATCACCCCTCCACTTT | TRBJ1-6 | many | TRBV20-1 | 16 | TRBD1
CASSQQGIYGYTF | TGCGCCAGCAGCCAACAGGGGATCTATGGCTACACCTTC | TRBJ1-2 | many | TRBV5-1 | 13 | TRBD1
CAIRFDRANYGYTF | TGTGCCATCAGATTCGACAGGGCTAACTATGGCTACACCTTC | TRBJ1-2 | many | TRBV10-3 | 14 | TRBD1
CSASRRQEIAKNIQYF | TGCAGTGCTAGTCGTAGACAGGAAATAGCCAAAAACATTCAGTACTTC | TRBJ2-4 | many | TRBV20-1 | 16 | NA
CASSQDKGGTGESPLHF | TGTGCCAGCAGCCAAGATAAGGGGGGGACAGGGGAATCACCCCTCCACTTT | TRBJ1-6 | many | TRBV3-1 | 17 | TRBD1
CASSYVGPTDTQYF | TGTGCCAGCAGTTATGTGGGCCCCACAGATACGCAGTATTTT | TRBJ2-3 | many | TRBV6-2/TRBV6-3 | 14 | NA
CASSPGQNTDTQYF | TGTGCCAGCAGTCCGGGACAGAACACAGATACGCAGTATTTT | TRBJ2-3 | many | TRBV6-6 | 14 | TRBD1
CASRRDRSNEKLFF | TGCGCCAGCAGACGGGACAGGAGTAATGAAAAACTGTTTTTT | TRBJ1-4 | many | TRBV5-1 | 14 | TRBD1
CASSLLGPGSITF | TGTGCCAGCAGCTTACTGGGGCCAGGCTCGATCACCTTC | TRBJ1-2 | NA | TRBV7-2 | 13 | NA
CSASYDPAGYEQYF | TGCAGTGCTAGCTATGACCCCGCGGGATACGAGCAGTACTTC | TRBJ2-7 | NA | TRBV20-1 | 14 | NA
CASSRELANSPLHF | TGTGCCAGCAGCCGGGAACTTGCTAATTCACCCCTCCACTTT | TRBJ1-6 | many | TRBV7-3 | 14 | NA
CASSLQGRMKGNTIYF | TGTGCCAGCAGTTTACAGGGGCGGATGAAGGGAAACACCATATATTTT | TRBJ1-3 | many | TRBV12-3/TRBV12-4 | 16 | NA
CSAEPSGGGGVGTQYF | TGCAGTGCTGAACCGAGCGGGGGGGGAGGTGTGGGTACGCAGTATTTT | TRBJ2-3 | few | TRBV20-1 | 16 | TRBD2
CASSLSRADTEAFF | TGCGCCAGCAGCCTATCACGGGCAGACACTGAAGCTTTCTTT | TRBJ1-1 | many | TRBV5-1 | 14 | NA
CASSFGTPQKLFF | TGTGCCAGCAGTTTCGGGACCCCGCAGAAACTGTTTTTT | TRBJ1-4 | many | TRBV12-3/TRBV12-4 | 13 | NA
CASSLSGGRTEAFF | TGCGCCAGCAGCTTGTCCGGGGGTAGGACTGAAGCTTTCTTT | TRBJ1-1 | NA | TRBV5-1 | 14 | NA
CSASKLNRGSYGYTF | TGCAGTGCTAGTAAGCTGAACAGGGGAAGCTATGGCTACACCTTC | TRBJ1-2 | many | TRBV20-1 | 15 | TRBD1
CASSQPGLVLTDTQYF | TGTGCCAGCAGTCAACCCGGACTAGTCCTCACAGATACGCAGTATTTT | TRBJ2-3 | NA | TRBV12-3/TRBV12-4 | 16 | TRBD2
CSARSGVDTEAFF | TGCAGTGCTAGAAGTGGGGTGGACACTGAAGCTTTCTTT | TRBJ1-1 | many | TRBV20-1 | 13 | NA
CASSPQWGTGGIEQFF | TGTGCCAGCAGTCCACAGTGGGGGACAGGGGGCATTGAGCAGTTCTTC | TRBJ2-1 | NA | TRBV6-2/TRBV6-3 | 16 | TRBD1
CASSQRTSGAPDTQYF | TGTGCCAGCAGTCAACGGACTAGCGGGGCCCCAGATACGCAGTATTTT | TRBJ2-3 | many | TRBV12-3/TRBV12-4 | 16 | TRBD2
CASSTHDRVLGDTQYF | TGTGCCAGTAGTACTCACGACAGGGTCTTGGGAGATACGCAGTATTTT | TRBJ2-3 | many | TRBV19 | 16 | TRBD1